This TCR beta chain was retrieved from a study of Ad26.COV2.S vaccination and SARS-CoV-2 variants (dated by TCRdb to the early 2020s). For the wider study: Sequencing of the TCRbeta repertoire served to evaluate the specificity and breadth of SARS-CoV-2-reactive T cell receptors following Ad26.COV2.S vaccination. A total of approximately 30 samples were included in the TCR-sequenced set, comprising roughly 19 Ad26.COV2.S vaccine recipients, 5 placebo recipients and 8 SARS-CoV-2 convalescent individuals.

The study at large found these results: Compared with placebo recipients, Ad26.COV2.S recipients showed higher spike-specific TCR breadth (P = 0.0014). Comparable non-spike TCR breadth was observed between vaccine and placebo recipients, consistent with only spike being contained in the vaccine. The authors noted that the TCR breadth and depth analyses may have underestimated total T cell responses. Substantial breadth of spike-specific CD8+ and CD4+ T cell responses was reported after vaccination.

Note on this clone: Its antigen is not yet known. No qualities accompany the bases; no much larger clone lies one base away.

The time point label on this specimen signifies: individuals recovered from natural SARS-CoV-2 infection. TCRbeta CDR3 regions were sequenced with the immunoSEQ Assay. After extraction, genomic DNA underwent amplification by bias-controlled multiplex PCR, followed by high-throughput sequencing. The study's own analysis went as follows. To quantify the absolute abundance of each unique TCRbeta CDR3 region, sequences were collapsed and filtered. Usable DNA was measured by amplifying reference genes present in all nucleated cells, and TCRbeta template counts were normalized to that usable DNA to estimate T cell fraction. Repertoire TCRs were annotated as SARS-CoV-2-specific when V gene, CDR3 amino acid sequence and J gene were exactly matched to a known reactive TCR set. The reference SARS-CoV-2 TCR set came from MIRA and was filtered for enrichment in COVID-19-positive ImmuneCODE repertoires, removing public or cross-reactive TCRs. Drawing on the MIRA antigens, annotated TCRs were analysed further at the level of specific ORF or position within ORF. Depth was the summed frequency of annotated unique rearrangements, while breadth was defined as annotated unique rearrangements over total unique productive rearrangements. Two-sided Wilcoxon rank-sum tests were used to compare TCR breadth between groups. This immuneACCESS table, as held by TCRdb, lists in-frame sequences with V and J called but not all clones. Of the missing ones, under half trace to an unresolved V gene in checked studies; the others have no known cause. The V and J calls and clone size were taken over from that table, and D and trimming were inferred from the DNA. The sample table contains under 150,000 clones; only one count was recorded for more than 80% of them. The top ten constitute 5% of the sample.

Trimming leaves V shorter by 2 bases and J shorter by 5 bases, with the junction holding 1 base beyond the gene matches. The CDR3, cysteine through phenylalanine, is 13 amino acids long. CDR3 DNA is the only sequence kept; it has 39 bases, read in frame from the first base. CDR1 and CDR2 are drawn from the germline V gene: KGHSH, LQKENI. This TCR was sampled from a human donor who had recovered from COVID-19. Sequencing was performed on peripheral blood, taken after recovery from COVID-19. The sequence links TRBV18 to TRBJ2-5, with 8 central nucleotides matching TRBD2. The CDR3 here reads CASSPAGGETQYF. The nucleotides read TGTGCCAGCTCACCAGCGGGGGGCGAGACCCAGTACTTC.